This paragraph covers one T cell receptor (beta chain) sequence. Sequence at one end of the junction differs from germline and may be a read error. The source of the sample is a study of tumor-infiltrating lymphocytes in oesophageal squamous cell carcinoma. TCRdb used MiXCR to reprocess the PCR reads, holding one entry per CDR3 protein. The data hold 20,000 or so distinct CDR3 sequences, with approximately 39% observed a single time. This clonotype was sampled from a male donor with esophageal squamous cell carcinoma. Sequenced: esophageal tumor tissue.

CDR3 bases: TGTGCCAGCAGCTTACCGACAGGGAGTTCACCCCTCCACTTC. Its translation: CASSLPTGSSPLHF. The rearrangement joins TRBV7-9 to TRBJ2-5; 7 nucleotides line up with TRBD1. The germline gives CDR1 SEHNR, CDR2 FQNEAQ (reference sequence). This CDR3 is built from 14 residues.